This T cell receptor beta chain was observed in a study of shared clonotypes between healthy human individuals. Study-level findings and limits: A reduction in generation probabilities was seen for non-shared clonotypes relative to those shared by all four donors.

In the case of this clone: Its target is not known.

TCRdb's table, derived via immunoSEQ multiplex PCR, lists solely in-frame clones and lacks some. The sample includes some 2 million clones, roughly 95% of them seen just once. From germline, CDR1 is MNHEY and CDR2 SMNVEV (reference sequence). The CDR3 sequence is 15 residues long. V was pared by 3 bases and J by 0 bases, with 11 bases between. CD8 cells classed as naive were CD45RO-negative and positively selected for CCR7, excluding terminally differentiated effector memory CD45RA+ cells. Sequencing was carried out using naive CD8+ T cells sorted from blood. The clonotype comes from a man between 18 and 35 years old in good health. This sequence joins TRBV27 and TRBJ1-1; no reliable D call. This CDR3 is CASSFGVSLNTEAFF. DNA for the CDR3: TGTGCCAGCAGTTTCGGGGTCAGTTTGAACACTGAAGCTTTCTTT.